The source of this T cell receptor (beta chain) is a study of T cells after yellow fever vaccination. Whole-study results and caveats: By day 5 rather than day 15, the secondary response had peaked, though it was weaker. It was a small share of clonotypes that appeared in both CD4 and CD8 compartments.

MiXCR, applied by TCRdb to the 5' RACE reads, yields one record per CDR3 protein. The sample lists 100,000 or so distinct CDR3 sequences; roughly 10% were seen once. Trimming left V 8 bases short and J 6 bases short, with 14 bases between. This CDR3 is built from 12 residues. CDR1 and CDR2 (germline): MNHNY, SVGAGI (reference sequence). This clonotype occurred a few times. Sample: CD8+ T cells not binding an NS4B(214-222) dextramer, sorted from PBMCs, taken roughly 15 days after the first yellow fever vaccination. This chain links TRBV6-6 with TRBJ2-7, with D hard to call. This TCR derives from a man younger than 35 who received the YFV17D yellow fever vaccine. This chain's CDR3 is CASQRNLGEQYF. CDR3 DNA sequence: TGTGCCAGCCAACGTAACCTCGGCGAGCAGTACTTC.